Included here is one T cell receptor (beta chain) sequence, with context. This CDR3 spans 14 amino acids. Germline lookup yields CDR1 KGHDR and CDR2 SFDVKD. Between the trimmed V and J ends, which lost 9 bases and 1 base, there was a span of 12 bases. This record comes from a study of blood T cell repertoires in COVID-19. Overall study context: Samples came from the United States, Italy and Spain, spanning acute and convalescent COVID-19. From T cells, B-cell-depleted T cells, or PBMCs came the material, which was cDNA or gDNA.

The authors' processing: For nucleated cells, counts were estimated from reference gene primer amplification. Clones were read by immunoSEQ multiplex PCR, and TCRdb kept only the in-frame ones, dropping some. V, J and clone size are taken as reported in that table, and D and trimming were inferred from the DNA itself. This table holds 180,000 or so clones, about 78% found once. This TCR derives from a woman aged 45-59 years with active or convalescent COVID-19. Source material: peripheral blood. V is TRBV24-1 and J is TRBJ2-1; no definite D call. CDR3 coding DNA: TGTGCCACCGGTTCAGGCGAATCCTACAATGAGCAGTTCTTC. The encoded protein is CATGSGESYNEQFF.